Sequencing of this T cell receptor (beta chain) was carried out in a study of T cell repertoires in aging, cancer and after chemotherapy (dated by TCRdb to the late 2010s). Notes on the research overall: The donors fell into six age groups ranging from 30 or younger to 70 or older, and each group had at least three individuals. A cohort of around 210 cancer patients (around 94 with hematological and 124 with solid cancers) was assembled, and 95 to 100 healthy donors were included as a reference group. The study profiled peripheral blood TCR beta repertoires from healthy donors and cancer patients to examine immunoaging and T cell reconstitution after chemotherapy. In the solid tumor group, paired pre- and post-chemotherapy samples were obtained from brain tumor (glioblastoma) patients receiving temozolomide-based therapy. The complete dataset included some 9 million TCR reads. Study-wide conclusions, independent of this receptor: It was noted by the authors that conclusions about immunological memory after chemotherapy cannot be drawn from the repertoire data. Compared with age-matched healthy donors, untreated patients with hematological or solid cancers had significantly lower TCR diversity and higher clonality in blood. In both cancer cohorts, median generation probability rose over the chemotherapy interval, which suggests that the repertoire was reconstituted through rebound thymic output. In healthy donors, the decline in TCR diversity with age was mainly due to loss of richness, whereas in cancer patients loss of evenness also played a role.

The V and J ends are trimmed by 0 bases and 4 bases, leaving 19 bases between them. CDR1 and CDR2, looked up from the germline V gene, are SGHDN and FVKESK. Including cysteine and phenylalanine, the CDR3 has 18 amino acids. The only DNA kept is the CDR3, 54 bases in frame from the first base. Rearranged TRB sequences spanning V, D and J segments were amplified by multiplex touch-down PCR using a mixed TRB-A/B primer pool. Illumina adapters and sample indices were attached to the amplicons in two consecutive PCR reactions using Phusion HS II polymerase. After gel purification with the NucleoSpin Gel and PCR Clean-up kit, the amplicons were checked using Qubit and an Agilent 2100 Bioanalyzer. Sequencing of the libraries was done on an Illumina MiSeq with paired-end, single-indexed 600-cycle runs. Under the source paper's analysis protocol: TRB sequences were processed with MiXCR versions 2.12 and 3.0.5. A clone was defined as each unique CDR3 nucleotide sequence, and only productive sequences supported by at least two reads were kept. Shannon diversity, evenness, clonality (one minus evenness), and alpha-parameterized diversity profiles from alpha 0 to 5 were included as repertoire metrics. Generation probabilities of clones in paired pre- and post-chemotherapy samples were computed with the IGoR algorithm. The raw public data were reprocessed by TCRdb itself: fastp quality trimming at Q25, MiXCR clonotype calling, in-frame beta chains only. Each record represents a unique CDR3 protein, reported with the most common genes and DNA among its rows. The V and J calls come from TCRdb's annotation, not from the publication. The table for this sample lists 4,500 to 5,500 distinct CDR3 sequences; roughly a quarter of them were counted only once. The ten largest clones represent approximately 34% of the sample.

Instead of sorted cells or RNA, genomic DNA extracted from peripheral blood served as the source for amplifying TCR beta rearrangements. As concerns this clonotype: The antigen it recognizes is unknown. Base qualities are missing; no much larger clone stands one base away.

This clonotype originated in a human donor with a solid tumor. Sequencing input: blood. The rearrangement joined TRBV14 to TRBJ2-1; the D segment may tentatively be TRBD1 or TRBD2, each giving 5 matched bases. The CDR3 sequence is CASSQDGDVHALYNEQFF. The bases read TGTGCCAGCAGCCAAGATGGGGACGTTCACGCCCTTTACAATGAGCAGTTCTTC.